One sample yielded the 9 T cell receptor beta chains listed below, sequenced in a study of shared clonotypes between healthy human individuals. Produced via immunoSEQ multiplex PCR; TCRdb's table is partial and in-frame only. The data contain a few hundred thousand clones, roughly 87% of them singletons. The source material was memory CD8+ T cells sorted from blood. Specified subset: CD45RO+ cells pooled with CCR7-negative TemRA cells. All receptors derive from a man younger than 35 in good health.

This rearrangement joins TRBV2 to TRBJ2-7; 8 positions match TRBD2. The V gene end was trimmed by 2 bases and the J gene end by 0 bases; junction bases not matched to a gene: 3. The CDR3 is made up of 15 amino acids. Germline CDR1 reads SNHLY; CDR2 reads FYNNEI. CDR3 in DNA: TGTGCCAGCAGTGAAACAGCGGGAGCCTCCTACGAGCAGTACTTC. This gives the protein CASSETAGASYEQYF.

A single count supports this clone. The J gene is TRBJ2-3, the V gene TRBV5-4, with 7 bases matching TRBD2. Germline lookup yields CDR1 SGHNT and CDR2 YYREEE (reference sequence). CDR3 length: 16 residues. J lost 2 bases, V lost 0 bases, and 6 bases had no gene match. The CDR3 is CASSLAASGHTDTQYF. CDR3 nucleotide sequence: TGTGCCAGCAGCTTGGCGGCTAGCGGACACACAGATACGCAGTATTTT. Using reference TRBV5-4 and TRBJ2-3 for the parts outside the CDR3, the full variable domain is ETGVTQSPTHLIKTRGQQVTLRCSSQSGHNTVSWYQQALGQGPQFIFQYYREEENGRGNFPPRFSGLQFPNYSSELNVNALELDDSALYLCASSLAASGHTDTQYFGPGTRLTVL.

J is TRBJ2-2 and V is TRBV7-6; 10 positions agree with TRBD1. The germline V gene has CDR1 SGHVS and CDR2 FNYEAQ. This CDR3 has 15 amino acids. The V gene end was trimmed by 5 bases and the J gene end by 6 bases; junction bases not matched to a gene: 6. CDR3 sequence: CASSVGTGASGELFF. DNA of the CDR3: TGTGCCAGCAGCGTCGGGACAGGGGCTTCCGGGGAGCTGTTTTTT.

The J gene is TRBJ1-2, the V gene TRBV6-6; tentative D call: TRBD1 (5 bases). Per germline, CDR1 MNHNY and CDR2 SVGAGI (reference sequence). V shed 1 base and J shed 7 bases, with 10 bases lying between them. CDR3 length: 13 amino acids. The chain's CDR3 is CASSYCQGCGYTF. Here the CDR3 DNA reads TGTGCCAGCAGTTACTGTCAGGGCTGTGGCTACACCTTC.

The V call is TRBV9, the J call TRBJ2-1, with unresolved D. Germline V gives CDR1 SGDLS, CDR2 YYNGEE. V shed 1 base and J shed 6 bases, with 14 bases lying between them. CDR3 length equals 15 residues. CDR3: CASSVFKVGSNEQFF. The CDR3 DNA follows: TGTGCCAGCAGCGTATTCAAGGTAGGTAGCAATGAGCAGTTCTTC.

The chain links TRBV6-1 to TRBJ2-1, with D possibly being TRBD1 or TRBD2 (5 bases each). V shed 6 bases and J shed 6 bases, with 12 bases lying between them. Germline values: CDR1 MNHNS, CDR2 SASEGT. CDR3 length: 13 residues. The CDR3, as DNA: TGTGCCAGCAGGCAGGGTGGAGGCAATGAGCAGTTCTTC. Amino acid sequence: CASRQGGGNEQFF.

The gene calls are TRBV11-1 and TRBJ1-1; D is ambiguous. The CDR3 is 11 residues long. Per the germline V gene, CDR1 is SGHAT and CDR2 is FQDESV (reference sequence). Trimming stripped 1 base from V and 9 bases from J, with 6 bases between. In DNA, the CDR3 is TGTGCCAGCAGCTTAGGTCCACAAGCTTTCTTT. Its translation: CASSLGPQAFF.

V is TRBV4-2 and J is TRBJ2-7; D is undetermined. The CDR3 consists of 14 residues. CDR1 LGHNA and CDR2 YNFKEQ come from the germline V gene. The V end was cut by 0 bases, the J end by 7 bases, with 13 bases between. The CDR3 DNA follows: TGTGCCAGCAGCCAAGAATCCGGATACGGGGAGCAGTACTTC. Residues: CASSQESGYGEQYF.

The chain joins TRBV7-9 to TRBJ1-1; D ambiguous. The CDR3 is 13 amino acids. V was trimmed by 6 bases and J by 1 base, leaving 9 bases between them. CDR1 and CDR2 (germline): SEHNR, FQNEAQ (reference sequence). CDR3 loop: CASRVYRNTEAFF. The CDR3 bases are TGTGCCAGCAGAGTTTACAGGAACACTGAAGCTTTCTTT. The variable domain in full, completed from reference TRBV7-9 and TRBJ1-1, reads DTGVSQNPRHKITKRGQNVTFRCDPISEHNRLYWYRQTLGQGPEFLTYFQNEAQLEKSRLLSDRFSAERPKGSFSTLEIQRTEQGDSAMYLCASRVYRNTEAFFGQGTRLTVV.